This passage covers 16 T cell receptor beta chains from one sample sequenced in a study of T-cell reconstitution after alpha-beta-depleted transplantation in children. Molecular barcoding with unique molecular identifiers was used for the TCRbeta library. TCRdb ran MiXCR on the PCR reads and lists one entry per CDR3 protein. The sample has hundreds of thousands of distinct CDR3 sequences; around 13% are singletons. Sequencing was performed on PBMCs, taken before TCRalphabeta/CD19-depleted stem cell transplant. The receptor set was obtained from a girl aged 2-10 years with congenital amegakaryocytic thrombocytopenia, due to receive a stem cell transplant.

The V gene is TRBV7-6, the J gene TRBJ2-1, with unresolved D. V was trimmed by 4 bases and J by 0 bases, leaving 16 bases between them. Looked up from germline, CDR1 is SGHVS and CDR2 is FNYEAQ. The CDR3 extends over 17 amino acids. CDR3 region: CASSSQPPGLSYNEQFF. CDR3 nucleotides: TGTGCCAGCAGCTCGCAGCCCCCCGGGCTCTCCTACAATGAGCAGTTCTTC. The variable domain in full, with the rest retrieved from reference TRBV7-6 and TRBJ2-1, is GAGVSQSPRYKVTKRGQDVALRCDPISGHVSLYWYRQALGQGPEFLTYFNYEAQQDKSGLPNDRFSAERPEGSISTLTIQRTEQRDSAMYRCASSSQPPGLSYNEQFFGPGTRLTVL.

This clonotype was seen a few times. This chain uses TRBV19 with TRBJ2-5, with 11 bases aligning to TRBD2. CDR3 length equals 15 residues. V trimming: 7 bases; J trimming: 2 bases; junction bases outside the gene matches: 6. Germline V gene data show CDR1 as LNHDA and CDR2 as SQIVND (reference sequence). This CDR3 is CASKGRLAGQETQYF. The CDR3 bases are TGTGCCAGTAAAGGTAGACTAGCGGGACAAGAGACCCAGTACTTC. The full variable domain, rest sourced from reference TRBV19 and TRBJ2-5, is DGGITQSPKYLFRKEGQNVTLSCEQNLNHDAMYWYRQDPGQGLRLIYYSQIVNDFQKGDIAEGYSVSREKKESFPLTVTSAQKNPTAFYLCASKGRLAGQETQYFGPGTRLLVL.

To note about this clonotype: Compared with germline, one end of the junction differs, possibly owing to a read error. The genes are TRBV7-9 and TRBJ2-2; D might be TRBD2 (5 bases). The CDR3 consists of 12 residues. The germline gives CDR1 SEHNR, CDR2 FQNEAQ (reference sequence). CDR3 in DNA: TGTGCCAGCAGCTTGCGATCCGGGAAGCTGTTTTTT. Translating it yields CASSLRSGKLFF.

With regard to this clonotype: A read error is possible here, since a much larger clone lies one base away. CDR3 region: CASTHLRDLGSMNTEAFF. CDR3 nucleotide sequence: TGTGCCAGCACCCACCTCCGGGACCTAGGTTCCATGAACACTGAAGCTTTCTTT. The chain couples TRBV12-3 or TRBV12-4 to TRBJ1-1, with a tentative D call TRBD1 (5 bases). This CDR3 region has 18 residues. With 7 bases removed from V and 0 bases from J, the gap between germline ends came to 24 bases.

For the CDR3, the DNA is TGCGCCAGCAGCTCGGGGACATCCACGGGCGCTGAAGCTTTCTTT. Amino acid sequence: CASSSGTSTGAEAFF. This rearrangement joins TRBV5-1 to TRBJ1-1, with D possibly being TRBD1 (6 bases). Deletions cut 3 bases from V and 6 bases from J, with 18 bases between. The CDR3 extends over 15 amino acids. Germline V gene sequence: CDR1 SGHRS, CDR2 YFSETQ. Drawing the rest from reference TRBV5-1 and TRBJ1-1, the complete variable domain is KAGVTQTPRYLIKTRGQQVTLSCSPISGHRSVSWYQQTPGQGLQFLFEYFSETQRNKGNFPGRFSGRQFSNSRSEMNVSTLELGDSALYLCASSSGTSTGAEAFFGQGTRLTVV.

This clonotype was found once. A single base separates this from a much larger clone, so it may be a read error. The chain has TRBV27 and TRBJ2-1; the D gene is possibly TRBD1 (6 bases). Per the germline V gene, CDR1 is MNHEY and CDR2 is SMNVEV (reference sequence). This CDR3 contains 15 residues. As DNA, the CDR3 is TGTGCCAGCAGTCTCGGGACACAATCCTTCAATGAGCAGTTCTTC. This encodes CASSLGTQSFNEQFF.

This clonotype was detected only a few times. The chain links TRBV6-1 to TRBJ1-5; 9 bases are a match to TRBD1. Germline V gene data show CDR1 as MNHNS and CDR2 as SASEGT. V was pared by 6 bases and J by 2 bases, with 14 bases of the junction left unmatched. This CDR3 has 18 amino acids. CDR3 DNA sequence: TGTGCCAGCAGACCCGGGACAGGGAACCCGACGGGCAATCAGCCCCAGCATTTT. This translates into CASRPGTGNPTGNQPQHF.

This sequence joins TRBV9 and TRBJ2-7; TRBD2 matches 10 bases. This CDR3 comprises 16 residues. V shed 0 bases, J shed 5 bases, and the junction held 8 bases outside the gene matches. Germline V gene sequence: CDR1 SGDLS, CDR2 YYNGEE. The CDR3 region is CASSVASSGGRHEQYF. The CDR3 nucleotides read TGTGCCAGCAGCGTAGCTTCTAGCGGGGGTCGGCACGAGCAGTACTTC.

This clonotype appeared a few times. The chain uses TRBV5-1 and TRBJ2-3; 9 positions match TRBD2. Germline assignment: CDR1 SGHRS and CDR2 YFSETQ. The CDR3 is 16 residues long. Trimming at V came to 0 bases and at J to 4 bases, leaving 6 bases not matched to a gene. The CDR3 DNA sequence: TGCGCCAGCAGCTTGGAGACTAGCGGCCTCGCAGATACGCAGTATTTT. Protein: CASSLETSGLADTQYF.

The chain has TRBV20-1 and TRBJ2-5; perhaps TRBD1 as D (6 bases). The CDR3 covers 14 residues. The germline V gene encodes CDR1 DFQATT and CDR2 SNEGSKA (reference sequence). V lost 6 bases to trimming and J lost 1 base, with 15 bases between them. The CDR3 nucleotides read TGCAGTGCCGAAGACCGGGACATCCAAGAGACCCAGTACTTC. Translated, it gives CSAEDRDIQETQYF.

This clonotype was found many times. The chain links TRBV24-1 to TRBJ2-1; D is unresolved. Germline V gene sequence: CDR1 KGHDR, CDR2 SFDVKD. The CDR3 is 15 residues long. V was pared by 7 bases and J by 0 bases, with 12 bases between. The CDR3 coding sequence is TGTGCCACCAGCGCAATAAGAAGCTCCTACAATGAGCAGTTCTTC. Translation gives CATSAIRSSYNEQFF.

The chain carries TRBV5-1 and TRBJ1-3, with a possible D match to TRBD1 (5 bases). Between the trimmed V and J ends, which lost 4 bases and 0 bases, there was a span of 14 bases. Per germline, CDR1 SGHRS and CDR2 YFSETQ. The CDR3 is 16 amino acids. The CDR3 nucleotides are TGCGCCAGCAGCCCCGGGGACGGGAGCTCTGGAAACACCATATATTTT. Residues: CASSPGDGSSGNTIYF.

Remarks on this clonotype: A clone one base away is much larger, so this may be a read error. The rearrangement links TRBV12-3 or TRBV12-4 to TRBJ1-2; maybe TRBD1 (5 bases). The germline V and J ends were trimmed by 7 bases and 4 bases, with 13 bases remaining between them. This CDR3 contains 13 residues. CDR3: CASTNPDSYGYTF. Here the CDR3 DNA reads TGTGCCAGCACAAACCCTGACAGCTATGGCTACACCTTC.

This chain connects TRBV5-1 to TRBJ2-3, with D perhaps TRBD1 or TRBD2 (5 bases each). The CDR3 length is 15 residues. V was clipped by 2 bases and J by 2 bases, with 12 bases between them. CDR1 and CDR2 (germline): SGHRS, YFSETQ. The CDR3 DNA is TGCGCCAGCAGCTTTTTTCCAGGGACCACAGATACGCAGTATTTT. It codes for CASSFFPGTTDTQYF.

The chain uses TRBV7-9 and TRBJ1-1, with D possibly being TRBD1 (6 bases). CDR1 and CDR2 (germline): SEHNR, FQNEAQ (reference sequence). The CDR3 sequence is 16 residues long. Trimming took off 8 bases at V and 3 bases at J, with 22 bases between the two ends. CDR3: CASAAWGRGGYTEAFF. The CDR3, as DNA: TGTGCCAGCGCCGCTTGGGGCAGGGGAGGGTACACTGAAGCTTTCTTT.

This clonotype was recorded many times. The chain combines TRBV28 with TRBJ2-7, with TRBD2 matching over 8 bases. Germline-derived CDR1 and CDR2 are MDHEN and SYDVKM. V shed 3 bases, J shed 7 bases, and the junction held 11 bases outside the gene matches. The CDR3 is 15 residues long. CDR3 bases: TGTGCCAGCAGTTTTCCGGGACTAGTCATCGGTGAGCAGTACTTC. Amino acids: CASSFPGLVIGEQYF.